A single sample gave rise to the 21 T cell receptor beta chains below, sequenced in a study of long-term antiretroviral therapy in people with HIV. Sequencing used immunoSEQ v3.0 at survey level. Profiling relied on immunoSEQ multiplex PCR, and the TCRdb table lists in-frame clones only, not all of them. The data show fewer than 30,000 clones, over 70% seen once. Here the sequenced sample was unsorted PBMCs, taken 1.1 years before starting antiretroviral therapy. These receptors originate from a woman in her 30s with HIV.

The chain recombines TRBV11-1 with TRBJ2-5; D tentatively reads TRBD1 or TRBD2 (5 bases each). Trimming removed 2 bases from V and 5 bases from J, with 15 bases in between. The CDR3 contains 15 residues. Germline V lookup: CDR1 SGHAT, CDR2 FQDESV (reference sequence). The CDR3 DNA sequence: TGTGCCAGCAGCTTAACAGGATCAAGGGAGGAGACCCAGTACTTC. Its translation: CASSLTGSREETQYF.

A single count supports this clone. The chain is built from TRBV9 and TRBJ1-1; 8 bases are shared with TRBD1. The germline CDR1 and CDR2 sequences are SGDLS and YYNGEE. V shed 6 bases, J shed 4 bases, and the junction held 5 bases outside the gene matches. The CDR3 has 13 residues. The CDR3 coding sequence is TGTGCCAGCATTAAACAGGGGGGCACTGAAGCTTTCTTT. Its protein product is CASIKQGGTEAFF.

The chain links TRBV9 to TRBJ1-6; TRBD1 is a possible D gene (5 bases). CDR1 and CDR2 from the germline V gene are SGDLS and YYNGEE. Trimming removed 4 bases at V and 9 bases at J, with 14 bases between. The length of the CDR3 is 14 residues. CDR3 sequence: CASSTPPQGSPLHF. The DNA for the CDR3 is TGTGCCAGCAGCACCCCCCCCCAGGGTTCACCCCTCCACTTT.

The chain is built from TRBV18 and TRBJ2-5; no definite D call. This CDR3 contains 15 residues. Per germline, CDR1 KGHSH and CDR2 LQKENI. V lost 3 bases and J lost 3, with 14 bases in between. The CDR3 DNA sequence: TGTGCCAGCTCACCTTATCGAGATCCTAAAGAGACCCAGTACTTC. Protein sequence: CASSPYRDPKETQYF.

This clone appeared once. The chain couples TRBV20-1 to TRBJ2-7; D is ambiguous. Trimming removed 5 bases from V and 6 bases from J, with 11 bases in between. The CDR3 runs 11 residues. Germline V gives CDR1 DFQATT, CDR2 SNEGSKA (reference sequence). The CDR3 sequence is CSASSWGEQYF. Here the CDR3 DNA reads TGCAGTGCTTCCAGCTGGGGCGAGCAGTACTTC.

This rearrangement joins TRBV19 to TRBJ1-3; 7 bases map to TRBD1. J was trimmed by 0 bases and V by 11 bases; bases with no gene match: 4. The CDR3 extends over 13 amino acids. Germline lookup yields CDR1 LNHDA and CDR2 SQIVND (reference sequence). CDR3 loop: CAARQGSGNTIYF. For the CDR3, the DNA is TGTGCCGCAAGACAGGGCTCTGGAAACACCATATATTTT.

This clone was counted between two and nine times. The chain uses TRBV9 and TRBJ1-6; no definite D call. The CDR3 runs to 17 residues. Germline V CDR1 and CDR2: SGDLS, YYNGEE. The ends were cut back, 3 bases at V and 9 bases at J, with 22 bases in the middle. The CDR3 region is CASSAERAAGSASPLHF. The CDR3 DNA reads TGTGCCAGCAGCGCGGAGCGGGCTGCGGGGTCGGCTTCACCCCTCCACTTT.

Written as DNA, the CDR3 is TGTGCCAGCAGCTTGGCCGCTTGGGAAAAACTGTTTTTT. As protein: CASSLAAWEKLFF. This chain connects TRBV5-4 to TRBJ1-4, with D unclear. Germline-derived CDR1 and CDR2 are SGHNT and YYREEE (reference sequence). The CDR3 loop spans 13 amino acids. The germline V and J ends were trimmed by 0 bases and 8 bases, with 8 bases remaining between them.

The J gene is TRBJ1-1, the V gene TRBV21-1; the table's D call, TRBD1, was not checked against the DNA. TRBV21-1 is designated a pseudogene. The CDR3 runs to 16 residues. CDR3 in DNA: TGTGCCAGCAGCAAACCTCGGGCAGGGGCGAACACTGAAGCTTTCTTT. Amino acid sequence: CASSKPRAGANTEAFF.

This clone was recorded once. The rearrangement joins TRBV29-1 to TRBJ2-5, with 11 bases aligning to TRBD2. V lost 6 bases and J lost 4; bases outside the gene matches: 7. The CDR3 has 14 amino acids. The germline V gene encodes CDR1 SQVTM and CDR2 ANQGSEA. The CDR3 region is CSVASGGFGETQYF. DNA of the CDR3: TGCAGCGTCGCTAGCGGGGGGTTTGGAGAGACCCAGTACTTC.

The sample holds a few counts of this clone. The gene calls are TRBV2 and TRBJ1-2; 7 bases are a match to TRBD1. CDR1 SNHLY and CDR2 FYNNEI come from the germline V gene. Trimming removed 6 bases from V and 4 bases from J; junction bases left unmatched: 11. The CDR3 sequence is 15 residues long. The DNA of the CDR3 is TGTGCCAGCAGGGCCCGGACAGGCGGGGCCTATGGCTACACCTTC. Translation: CASRARTGGAYGYTF.

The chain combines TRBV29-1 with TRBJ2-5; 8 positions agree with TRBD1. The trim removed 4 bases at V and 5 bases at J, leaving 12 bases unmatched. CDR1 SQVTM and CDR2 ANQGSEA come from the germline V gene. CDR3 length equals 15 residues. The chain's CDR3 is CSVASGGYSSETQYF. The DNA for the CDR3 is TGCAGCGTTGCGTCAGGGGGCTATAGTTCGGAGACCCAGTACTTC.

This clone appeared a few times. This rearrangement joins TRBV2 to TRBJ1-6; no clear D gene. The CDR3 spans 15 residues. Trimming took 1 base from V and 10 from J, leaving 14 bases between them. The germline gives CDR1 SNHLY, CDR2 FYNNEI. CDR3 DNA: TGTGCCAGCAGTGAAGAAAGTGGATTTGGATCACCCCTCCACTTT. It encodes CASSEESGFGSPLHF.

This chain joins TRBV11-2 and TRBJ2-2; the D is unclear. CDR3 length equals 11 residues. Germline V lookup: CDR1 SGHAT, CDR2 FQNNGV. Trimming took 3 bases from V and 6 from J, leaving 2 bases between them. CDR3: CASSFPGELFF. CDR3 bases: TGTGCCAGCAGCTTCCCCGGGGAGCTGTTTTTT.

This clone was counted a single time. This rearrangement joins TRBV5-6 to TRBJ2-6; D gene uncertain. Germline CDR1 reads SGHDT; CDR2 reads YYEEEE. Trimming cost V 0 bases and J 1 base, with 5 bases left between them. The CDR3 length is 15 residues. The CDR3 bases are TGTGCCAGCAGCTTGGGAGATTCTGGGGCCAACGTCCTGACTTTC. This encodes CASSLGDSGANVLTF.

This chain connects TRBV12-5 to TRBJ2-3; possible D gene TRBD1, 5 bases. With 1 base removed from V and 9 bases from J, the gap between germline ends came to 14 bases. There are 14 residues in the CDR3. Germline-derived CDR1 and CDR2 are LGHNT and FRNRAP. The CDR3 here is CASGLAAGLRTQYF. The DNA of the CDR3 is TGTGCTAGTGGTTTGGCCGCAGGGCTCCGGACGCAGTATTTT. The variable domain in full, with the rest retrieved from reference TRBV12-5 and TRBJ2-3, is DARVTQTPRHKVTEMGQEVTMRCQPILGHNTVFWYRQTMMQGLELLAYFRNRAPLDDSGMPKDRFSAEMPDATLATLKIQPSEPRDSAVYFCASGLAAGLRTQYFGPGTRLTVL.

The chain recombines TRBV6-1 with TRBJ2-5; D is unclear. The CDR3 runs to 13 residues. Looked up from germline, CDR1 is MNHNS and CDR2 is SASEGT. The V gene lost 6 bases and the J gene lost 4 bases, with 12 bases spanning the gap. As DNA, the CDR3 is TGTGCCAGCAGACAAGGGATTTTAGAGACCCAGTACTTC. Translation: CASRQGILETQYF.

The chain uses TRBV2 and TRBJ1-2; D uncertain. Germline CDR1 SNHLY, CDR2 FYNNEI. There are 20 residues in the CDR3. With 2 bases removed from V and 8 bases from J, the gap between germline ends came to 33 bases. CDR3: CASSEFIALLPSSGFGGYTF. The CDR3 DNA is TGTGCCAGCAGTGAATTTATCGCGTTGCTTCCATCGTCGGGGTTCGGGGGCTACACCTTC.

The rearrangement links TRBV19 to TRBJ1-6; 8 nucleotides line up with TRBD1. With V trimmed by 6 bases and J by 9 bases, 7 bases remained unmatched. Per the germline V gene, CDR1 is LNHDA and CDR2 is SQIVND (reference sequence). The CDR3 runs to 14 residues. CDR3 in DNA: TGTGCCAGTAGGGACAGGGATTTTGGTTCACCCCTCCACTTT. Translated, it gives CASRDRDFGSPLHF. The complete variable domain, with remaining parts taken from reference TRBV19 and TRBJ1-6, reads DGGITQSPKYLFRKEGQNVTLSCEQNLNHDAMYWYRQDPGQGLRLIYYSQIVNDFQKGDIAEGYSVSREKKESFPLTVTSAQKNPTAFYLCASRDRDFGSPLHFGNGTRLTVT.

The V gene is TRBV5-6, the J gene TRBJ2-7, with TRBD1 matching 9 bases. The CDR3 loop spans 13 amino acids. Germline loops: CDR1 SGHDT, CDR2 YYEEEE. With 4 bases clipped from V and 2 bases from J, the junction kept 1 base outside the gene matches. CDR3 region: CASSGTGTYEQYV. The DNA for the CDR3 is TGTGCCAGCAGCGGGACAGGGACCTACGAGCAGTACGTC.

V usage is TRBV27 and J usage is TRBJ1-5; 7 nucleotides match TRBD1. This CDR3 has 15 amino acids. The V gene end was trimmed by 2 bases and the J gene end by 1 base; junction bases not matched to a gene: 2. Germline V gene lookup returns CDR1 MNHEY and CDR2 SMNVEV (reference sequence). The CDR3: CASSLRGLSNQPQHF. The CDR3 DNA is TGTGCCAGCAGTTTAAGGGGGCTAAGCAATCAGCCCCAGCATTTT.